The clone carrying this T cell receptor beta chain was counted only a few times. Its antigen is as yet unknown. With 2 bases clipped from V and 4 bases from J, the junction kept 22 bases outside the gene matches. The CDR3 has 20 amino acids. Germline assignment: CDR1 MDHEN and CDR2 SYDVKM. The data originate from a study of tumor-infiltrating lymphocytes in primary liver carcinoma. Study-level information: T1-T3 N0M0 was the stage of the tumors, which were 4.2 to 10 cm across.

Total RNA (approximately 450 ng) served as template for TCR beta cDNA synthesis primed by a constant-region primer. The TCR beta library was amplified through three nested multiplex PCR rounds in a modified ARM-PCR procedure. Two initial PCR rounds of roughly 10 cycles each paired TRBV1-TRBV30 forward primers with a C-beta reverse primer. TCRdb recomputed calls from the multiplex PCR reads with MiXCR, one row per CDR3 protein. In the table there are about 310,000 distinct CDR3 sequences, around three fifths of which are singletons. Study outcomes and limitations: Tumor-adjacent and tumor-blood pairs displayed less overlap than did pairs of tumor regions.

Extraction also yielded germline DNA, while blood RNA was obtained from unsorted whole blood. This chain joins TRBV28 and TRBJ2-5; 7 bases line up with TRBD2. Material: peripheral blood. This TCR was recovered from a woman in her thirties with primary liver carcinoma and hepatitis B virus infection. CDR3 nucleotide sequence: TGTGCCAGCAGTTTACCGATAACTCCGGGCGGGAGCATCGGGCGAGAGACCCAGTACTTC. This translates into CASSLPITPGGSIGRETQYF.